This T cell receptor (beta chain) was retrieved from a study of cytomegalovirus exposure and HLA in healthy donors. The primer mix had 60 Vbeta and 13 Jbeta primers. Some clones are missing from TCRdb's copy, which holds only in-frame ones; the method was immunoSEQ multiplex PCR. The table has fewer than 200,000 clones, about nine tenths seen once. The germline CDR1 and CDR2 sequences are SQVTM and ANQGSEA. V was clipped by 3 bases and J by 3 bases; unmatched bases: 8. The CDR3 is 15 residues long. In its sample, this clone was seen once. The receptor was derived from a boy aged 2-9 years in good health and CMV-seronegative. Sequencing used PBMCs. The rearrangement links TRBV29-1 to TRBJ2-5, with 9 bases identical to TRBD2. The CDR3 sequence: CSVDRRLAAKETQYF. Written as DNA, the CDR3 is TGCAGCGTTGACCGAAGACTAGCGGCTAAAGAGACCCAGTACTTC.